This T cell receptor beta chain was sequenced for a study of blood T cell repertoires in COVID-19. The wider study: Researchers got acute and convalescent COVID-19 samples from the United States, Italy and Spain. Sample material is recorded as cDNA or gDNA derived from T cells, B-cell-depleted T cells, or PBMCs.

As handled by the study authors: How many nucleated cells were present was estimated from reference gene primer amplification. The data were produced by immunoSEQ multiplex PCR, yet TCRdb's version contains in-frame clones alone and is incomplete. V, J and clone size are those of that table, while D and trimming were read from the DNA. In the table there are about 210,000 clones, about four fifths of which are singletons. This clone has only a few counts. The sample taken for sequencing was peripheral blood. The receptor's source is a man aged 55 to 70 with acute or convalescent COVID-19.

In DNA form, the CDR3 reads TGTGCCAGCAGTTACTCGGGGCAGTCTAGTAGTGAAGCTTTCTTT. Translation gives CASSYSGQSSSEAFF. V usage is TRBV6-6 and J usage is TRBJ1-1; tentative D call: TRBD1 (5 bases). Germline V gives CDR1 MNHNY, CDR2 SVGAGI (reference sequence). The CDR3 length is 15 residues. V gave up 0 bases and J gave up 7 bases, with 15 bases separating them.